The rows below give T cell receptor beta chains drawn from one sample of a study of blood T cell repertoires in COVID-19. Assay: immunoSEQ multiplex PCR; the TCRdb copy retains only in-frame clones and omits some. The repertoire includes 85,000 to 130,000 clones, roughly 82% of them detected once, and 26% sits in the top ten. Sequencing was performed on peripheral blood. The receptors shown here come from a man between 60 and 70 years old with acute or convalescent COVID-19. Both conserved end residues are part of each CDR3. A D gene is named only where the DNA matches it firmly.

d_gene: NA
v_gene: TRBV18
j_gene: TRBJ1-2
CDR3aa: CASSLGPSPVYGYTF

d_gene: NA
v_gene: TRBV27
j_gene: TRBJ1-1
CDR3aa: CASTPSGGRTEAFF

d_gene: NA
v_gene: TRBV7-8
j_gene: TRBJ1-1
CDR3aa: CASSLEGGFLTEAFF

d_gene: TRBD1
v_gene: TRBV2
j_gene: TRBJ2-7
CDR3aa: CATSGQGYEQYF

d_gene: TRBD1
v_gene: TRBV19
j_gene: TRBJ1-1
CDR3aa: CASSTHRGTEAFF

d_gene: TRBD1
v_gene: TRBV19
j_gene: TRBJ1-5
CDR3aa: CASSPKTGAQPQHF

d_gene: NA
v_gene: TRBV28
j_gene: TRBJ1-2
CDR3aa: CASSTPAPGEDYGYTF

d_gene: NA
v_gene: TRBV18
j_gene: TRBJ1-1
CDR3aa: CASSPRTENTEAFF

d_gene: NA
v_gene: TRBV27
j_gene: TRBJ1-3
CDR3aa: CASSLDHTSGNTIYF

d_gene: TRBD1
v_gene: TRBV4-3
j_gene: TRBJ1-4
CDR3aa: CASSPYLEQGNEKLFF

d_gene: NA
v_gene: TRBV5-1
j_gene: TRBJ1-1
CDR3aa: CASSSLNRAPMNTEAFF

d_gene: NA
v_gene: TRBV29-1
j_gene: TRBJ1-1
CDR3aa: CSVETGSGTEAFF

d_gene: NA
v_gene: TRBV7-2
j_gene: TRBJ2-4
CDR3aa: CASSPGYRNIQYF

d_gene: TRBD2
v_gene: TRBV24-1
j_gene: TRBJ2-1
CDR3aa: CATSDSGLAGVVEQFF

d_gene: NA
v_gene: TRBV28
j_gene: TRBJ2-1
CDR3aa: CASRNYRSSYNEQFF

d_gene: NA
v_gene: TRBV29-1
j_gene: TRBJ2-5
CDR3aa: CSVDFGRITAQYF

d_gene: NA
v_gene: TRBV7-8
j_gene: TRBJ1-5
CDR3aa: CASSPVGSQPQHF

d_gene: NA
v_gene: TRBV19
j_gene: TRBJ2-5
CDR3aa: CASSLTVSQETQYF

d_gene: TRBD2
v_gene: TRBV10-1
j_gene: TRBJ2-7
CDR3aa: CASSAGGSYEQYF

d_gene: NA
v_gene: TRBV3-1/TRBV3-2
j_gene: TRBJ2-2
CDR3aa: CASSHKRGAYNGELFF

d_gene: NA
v_gene: TRBV6-4
j_gene: TRBJ1-1
CDR3aa: CASSRRGDTEAFF

d_gene: TRBD1
v_gene: TRBV28
j_gene: TRBJ1-5
CDR3aa: CASSRDRGSLMAQHF

d_gene: NA
v_gene: TRBV19
j_gene: TRBJ1-4
CDR3aa: CASSTRAATNEKLFF

d_gene: NA
v_gene: TRBV10-3
j_gene: TRBJ2-3
CDR3aa: CAIARTGARTDTQYF

d_gene: NA
v_gene: TRBV27
j_gene: TRBJ2-1
CDR3aa: CASTQVLDSGSNEQFF

d_gene: NA
v_gene: TRBV19
j_gene: TRBJ2-1
CDR3aa: CASSIDLVRPFF